The present entry profiles one T cell receptor (beta chain) with its context. What it binds is unknown. This CDR3 is built from 16 residues. V lost 0 bases, J lost 1 base, and 12 bases lay in between. Germline loops: CDR1 LNHDA, CDR2 SQIVND (reference sequence). TCRdb reanalysed the reads using MiXCR and keeps one entry per CDR3 protein. This table holds tens of thousands of distinct CDR3 sequences, 45% to 50% found once. The data stem from a study of T cell repertoires in cytomegalovirus infection. Across the study: Recently identified HLA-C-restricted CMV epitopes were used, and well-studied HLA-B-restricted CMV epitopes were used as well. General observations from the study: Pooled public TCR beta family frequency picked out CMV carriers with the relevant HLA. What dominated the ex vivo response were HLA-C-restricted CMV-specific TCR beta clonotypes.

Sequenced material: CD8+ T cells from cultured PBMCs, taken from culture after CMV antigen stimulation. The sequence derives from a human donor in good health (CMV status not recorded). Some clones in this sample may be carry-over from other donors' samples. V usage is TRBV19 and J usage is TRBJ1-1, with unresolved D. This CDR3 is CASSIDREGRNTEAFF. The CDR3 region has the DNA TGTGCCAGTAGTATAGACCGGGAGGGAAGGAACACTGAAGCTTTCTTT.